This TCR beta chain derives from a study of technical replicates of blood from several donors. Profiled with immunoSEQ multiplex PCR; TCRdb holds only in-frame clones, not every one. Among 95,000 or so clones listed, 85% to 95% were seen once. V was cut by 5 bases and J by 5 bases, with 9 bases left in between. CDR1 and CDR2 (germline): SGHNT, YENEEA. This CDR3 has 12 amino acids. The chain recombines TRBV11-3 with TRBJ1-1, with unresolved D. The receptor was isolated from a human donor in good health. Input material: T cells isolated from PBMCs. CDR3 region: CASSMGRTEAFF. The CDR3 DNA is TGTGCCAGCAGCATGGGGAGGACTGAAGCTTTCTTT.